One and the same sample provided the 26 T cell receptor beta chains below, sequenced in a study of cytomegalovirus exposure and HLA in healthy donors. The PCR employed 60 Vbeta primers together with 13 Jbeta primers. Sequencing was performed with immunoSEQ multiplex PCR; in TCRdb, only in-frame clones are kept and a portion is missing. The table shows 55,000 to 75,000 clones, with around 80% occurring only once. The sequenced sample was PBMCs. Receptors originate from a woman under 40 in good health and CMV-seropositive.

The V call is TRBV7-2, the J call TRBJ1-1, with 7 bases aligning to TRBD1. CDR3 size: 14 residues. V was pared by 6 bases and J by 8 bases, with 12 bases of the junction left unmatched. Germline-derived CDR1 and CDR2 are SGHTA and FQGNSA. CDR3 in amino acids: CASRQNRGSGEAFF. The CDR3 nucleotides are TGTGCCAGCAGACAAAACAGGGGCTCCGGCGAAGCTTTCTTT.

This sequence joins TRBV9 and TRBJ2-2; 7 bases line up with TRBD2. The CDR3 totals 16 residues. Trimming removed 4 bases from V and 5 bases from J; junction bases left unmatched: 11. Germline V gene data show CDR1 as SGDLS and CDR2 as YYNGEE. The CDR3 spells CASSLRLVGGTGELFF. CDR3 sequence (DNA): TGTGCCAGCAGCTTGAGGCTAGTGGGGGGGACCGGGGAGCTGTTTTTT.

A note on this clone: Germline and junction disagree at one end, which may indicate a read error. The J gene is TRBJ2-2, the V gene TRBV7-9, with 10 bases fitting TRBD2. CDR1 and CDR2 (germline): SEHNR, FQNEAQ (reference sequence). The CDR3 runs to 18 residues. CDR3 DNA sequence: TGTTCCAGCAGCTCAAGCCAGCGGGAGGGCCGGGACACCGGGGAGCTGTTTTTT. As protein: CSSSSSQREGRDTGELFF.

This chain links TRBV5-6 with TRBJ2-7; TRBD1 matches 9 bases. V shed 4 bases, J shed 7 bases, and the junction held 12 bases outside the gene matches. The germline CDR1 and CDR2 sequences are SGHDT and YYEEEE. This CDR3 region has 15 residues. The CDR3 nucleotides read TGTGCCAGCAGCAATCTGGGGACAGGGTATGGTGAGCAGTACTTC. Translating gives CASSNLGTGYGEQYF.

This clone was counted only a few times. The CDR3: CATSRDPGGRTGELFF. In DNA form, the CDR3 reads TGTGCCACCAGCAGAGATCCCGGCGGGCGCACCGGGGAGCTGTTTTTT. The V gene is TRBV15, the J gene TRBJ2-2; D is perhaps TRBD2 (5 bases). CDR1 and CDR2 from the germline V gene are LNHNV and YYDKDF (reference sequence). V shed 0 bases and J shed 4 bases, with 12 bases lying between them. The CDR3 sequence is 16 residues long.

CDR3 sequence reads: CASSQTLAGTPYNEQFF. CDR3 nucleotides: TGCGCCAGCAGCCAGACCCTAGCGGGAACGCCCTACAATGAGCAGTTCTTC. V usage is TRBV4-3 and J usage is TRBJ2-1, with TRBD2 matching 9 bases. The CDR3 loop spans 17 amino acids. V was pared by 3 bases and J by 2 bases, with 8 bases of the junction left unmatched. Germline V lookup: CDR1 LGHNA, CDR2 YSLEER.

This CDR3 is CATTPGGVEGTQYF. The CDR3 DNA reads TGTGCCACCACCCCAGGGGGCGTGGAGGGGACCCAGTACTTC. The genes are TRBV27 and TRBJ2-5; 8 nucleotides match TRBD1. This CDR3 has 14 residues. Per germline, CDR1 MNHEY and CDR2 SMNVEV (reference sequence). The V and J ends lost 10 bases and 7 bases, in that order; junction bases with no gene match: 14.

CDR3 in DNA: TGTGCCAGCAGCCCTACCTCCTACGAGCAGTACTTC. Amino acids: CASSPTSYEQYF. This rearrangement joins TRBV7-9 to TRBJ2-7, with D uncertain. Trimming pared 5 bases from V and 0 bases from J, leaving 5 bases between. CDR3 length: 12 amino acids. Germline values: CDR1 SEHNR, CDR2 FQNEAQ (reference sequence).

This clone was seen only a few times. This chain joins TRBV5-1 and TRBJ1-1; possible D gene TRBD1, 5 bases. V lost 0 bases, J lost 7 bases, and 10 bases lay in between. This CDR3 comprises 13 residues. Germline V gene lookup returns CDR1 SGHRS and CDR2 YFSETQ. CDR3 in amino acids: CASSLGEQDEAFF. The CDR3 DNA sequence: TGCGCCAGCAGCTTGGGGGAACAGGATGAAGCTTTCTTT.

This chain connects TRBV7-2 to TRBJ1-4; 8 bases are shared with TRBD1. Germline CDR1 SGHTA, CDR2 FQGNSA. The CDR3 extends over 15 amino acids. J lost 6 bases, V lost 4 bases, and 7 bases had no gene match. The CDR3 DNA reads as TGTGCCAGCAGCTCACCCAGGGGGCGCTATGAAAAACTGTTTTTT. The encoded protein is CASSSPRGRYEKLFF.

On this clone: One end of the junction varies from germline; a read error may be responsible. V is TRBV4-2 and J is TRBJ1-2; TRBD1 might be the D (5 bases). Germline V gene sequence: CDR1 LGHNA, CDR2 YNFKEQ. There are 15 residues in the CDR3. CDR3 coding DNA: TGTGCCGGCAGCCGAGAAAGGGGACTTCAAGGTGGCTACACCTTC. Its protein product is CAGSRERGLQGGYTF.

On this clone: Germline is not matched at one junction end, which may reflect a read error. V is TRBV7-7 and J is TRBJ2-5; TRBD1 matches at 10 bases. The germline V gene encodes CDR1 SSHAT and CDR2 FNYEAQ (reference sequence). The CDR3 is made up of 15 amino acids. The CDR3 nucleotides read TGTGCTAGCAGCTTGGTGACAGGGGGCCGGGAGACCCAGTACTTC. It yields the protein CASSLVTGGRETQYF.

This chain links TRBV7-2 with TRBJ1-4; 10 bases map to TRBD1. This CDR3 spans 15 amino acids. The junction had 3 bases not matched to a gene; V was cut back by 5 bases and J by 3 bases. Germline CDR1 SGHTA, CDR2 FQGNSA. The DNA of the CDR3 is TGTGCCAGCAGCCCCGGGACAGGGGCTAATGAAAAACTGTTTTTT. This encodes CASSPGTGANEKLFF.

The V and J genes are TRBV10-3 and TRBJ2-7, with 14 bases fitting TRBD2. The V gene's germline CDR1 is ENHRY and CDR2 SYGVKD. The CDR3 totals 13 residues. Losses at the gene ends were 8 bases for V and 3 bases for J; bases not matched to a gene: 0. The CDR3 spells CAIGTSGGYEQYF. In nucleotides, the CDR3 is TGTGCCATCGGGACTAGCGGGGGCTACGAGCAGTACTTC.

This clone was found once. The rearrangement joins TRBV5-1 to TRBJ1-6; 9 positions match TRBD1. V lost 4 bases to trimming and J lost 7 bases; unmatched junction nucleotides: 6. This CDR3 is 15 amino acids long. CDR1 is SGHRS and CDR2 is YFSETQ in the germline V gene. This CDR3 reads CASSQGTGGNSPLHF. The CDR3 DNA reads as TGCGCCAGCAGCCAAGGTACAGGGGGCAATTCACCCCTCCACTTT.

This clone was observed many times. CDR3 amino acids: CASSLTPLDPYEQYF. The CDR3 bases are TGTGCCAGCAGCTTAACCCCACTTGATCCCTACGAGCAGTACTTC. V gene TRBV7-3 combines with J gene TRBJ2-7, with D unclear. The CDR3 totals 15 residues. With 0 bases removed from V and 2 bases from J, the gap between germline ends came to 11 bases. CDR1 is SGHTA and CDR2 is FQGTGA in the germline V gene.

The J gene is TRBJ1-6, the V gene TRBV28, with D maybe TRBD1 (6 bases). This CDR3 region has 15 residues. Germline CDR1 is MDHEN and CDR2 is SYDVKM. With 5 bases removed from V and 7 bases from J, the gap between germline ends came to 15 bases. The CDR3 region has the DNA TGTGCCAGCAGTCCTCCGCAGGGGACGAATTCACCCCTCCACTTT. This encodes CASSPPQGTNSPLHF.

Written as DNA, the CDR3 is TGTGCCAGCAGTTTAGAGGGAGTGGGGTATCAGCCCCAGCATTTT. It translates to CASSLEGVGYQPQHF. The J gene is TRBJ1-5, the V gene TRBV28; no reliable D call. Per the germline V gene, CDR1 is MDHEN and CDR2 is SYDVKM. This CDR3 region has 15 residues. The V and J ends lost 2 bases and 5 bases respectively, with 13 bases between them.

This clone turned up a few times. The gene calls are TRBV7-9 and TRBJ2-7; 10 positions match TRBD1. V lost 5 bases and J lost 7; bases outside the gene matches: 11. Per germline, CDR1 SEHNR and CDR2 FQNEAQ (reference sequence). This CDR3 spans 15 amino acids. Here the CDR3 DNA reads TGTGCCAGCAGCAAACCGGGACAGGGGCTTGGGGAGCAGTACTTC. It codes for CASSKPGQGLGEQYF.

This clone was counted once. The J gene is TRBJ2-5, the V gene TRBV6-6; D gene ambiguous. The germline gives CDR1 MNHNY, CDR2 SVGAGI (reference sequence). The CDR3 totals 11 residues. Trimming shortened V by 5 bases and J by 3 bases, and 4 bases separated the two germline ends. This CDR3 reads CASSQKETQYF. The CDR3 DNA is TGTGCCAGCAGTCAAAAAGAGACCCAGTACTTC.

This rearrangement joins TRBV5-1 to TRBJ2-1, with 9 bases identical to TRBD2. This CDR3 has 16 amino acids. V trimming: 1 base; J trimming: 7 bases; junction bases outside the gene matches: 9. The germline CDR1 and CDR2 sequences are SGHRS and YFSETQ. DNA for the CDR3: TGCGCCAGCAGCTTGTCCCCCGGGAGCGGGAGGAATGAGCAGTTCTTC. Protein sequence: CASSLSPGSGRNEQFF.

This clone was seen only once. This chain uses TRBV28 with TRBJ2-5, with 11 bases that match TRBD1. Germline loops: CDR1 MDHEN, CDR2 SYDVKM. The CDR3 runs 15 residues. The V and J ends lost 5 bases and 4 bases, in that order; junction bases with no gene match: 6. The CDR3 sequence is CASSKDRGLGETQYF. CDR3 nucleotide sequence: TGTGCCAGCAGTAAGGACAGGGGGCTTGGAGAGACCCAGTACTTC.

The rearrangement joins TRBV30 to TRBJ2-2; weak D call: TRBD2 (6 bases). Between the trimmed V and J ends, which lost 3 bases and 6 bases, there was a span of 8 bases. Germline lookup yields CDR1 GTSNPN and CDR2 SVGIG (reference sequence). The CDR3 has 12 amino acids. CDR3 coding DNA: TGTGCCTGGAGCATAGCGGCCGGGGAGCTGTTTTTT. Protein sequence: CAWSIAAGELFF.

The chain's CDR3 is CASSQVDLLTYNEQFF. CDR3 bases: TGCGCCAGCAGCCAAGTAGATCTACTTACCTACAATGAGCAGTTCTTC. The genes are TRBV4-1 and TRBJ2-1, with D unresolved. V lost 1 base and J lost 2, with 12 bases in between. Germline V gene data show CDR1 as MGHRA and CDR2 as YSYEKL. CDR3 length equals 16 residues.

The gene calls are TRBV5-1 and TRBJ2-7; 8 positions match TRBD2. J was trimmed by 7 bases and V by 0 bases; bases with no gene match: 3. Germline lookup yields CDR1 SGHRS and CDR2 YFSETQ. CDR3 size: 13 residues. CDR3 sequence reads: CASSLAGGLEQYF. CDR3 coding DNA: TGCGCCAGCAGCTTGGCGGGGGGGCTGGAGCAGTACTTC.

The V and J genes are TRBV5-1 and TRBJ2-3; D ambiguous. CDR3 size: 13 residues. The germline V gene has CDR1 SGHRS and CDR2 YFSETQ. V lost 2 bases to trimming and J lost 5 bases, with 9 bases between them. DNA of the CDR3: TGCGCCAGCAGCTTCGAAGGAGAAGATACGCAGTATTTT. Amino acid sequence: CASSFEGEDTQYF.